Below are 19 T cell receptor beta chains sequenced from a single sample in a study of T cells in Graves' hyperthyroidism and ophthalmopathy. Amplification of TCR beta CDR3 regions used RNA as the template. The TCR CDR3 first-round RT-PCR relied on the HTBI primer set. Via MiXCR, TCRdb re-called the multiplex PCR reads, giving one row per CDR3 protein. Here the sample spans roughly 380,000 distinct CDR3 sequences, roughly 18% being singletons. Sequencing used blood. Receptors were obtained from a middle-aged woman with Graves' ophthalmopathy.

Turning to this clonotype: This sequence may be a read error, since a much larger clone differs from it by one base. The conserved final phenylalanine or tryptophan is absent from the CDR3, which likely points to a read error. This chain connects TRBV4-1 to TRBJ2-7; 8 bases line up with TRBD2. This CDR3 spans 16 amino acids. V lost 1 base to trimming and J lost 5 bases; unmatched junction nucleotides: 10. Germline assignment: CDR1 MGHRA and CDR2 YSYEKL. The CDR3 bases are TGCGCCAGCAGCCAAGTCCCTTCAGCGGGAGCAGACGAGCAGTACATC. The encoded protein is CASSQVPSAGADEQYI.

This clonotype was counted many times. The CDR3 reads CASGGSTGNQPQHF. The CDR3 region has the DNA TGTGCCAGCGGCGGTTCCACAGGGAATCAGCCCCAGCATTTT. The chain employs TRBV7-8 and TRBJ1-5; the D gene is possibly TRBD1 (6 bases). This CDR3 comprises 14 residues. The germline V gene has CDR1 SGHVS and CDR2 FQNEAQ. The V gene lost 8 bases and the J gene lost 4 bases, with 15 bases spanning the gap.

This clonotype was detected many times. The chain uses TRBV27 and TRBJ2-2; D could derive from TRBD1 or TRBD2 (5 bases each). V lost 1 base, J lost 4 bases, and 13 bases lay in between. Germline loops: CDR1 MNHEY, CDR2 SMNVEV (reference sequence). The CDR3 covers 16 residues. Here the CDR3 DNA reads TGTGCCAGCAGTTTATTTCAGGGAGTCGCCACCGGGGAGCTGTTTTTT. Residues: CASSLFQGVATGELFF.

This clonotype was counted ten times or more. The J gene is TRBJ2-7, the V gene TRBV6-5; D call uncertain. This CDR3 comprises 12 residues. Germline loops: CDR1 MNHEY, CDR2 SVGAGI. Deletions cut 4 bases from V and 7 bases from J, with 11 bases between. The CDR3 sequence: CASSLKTWEQYF. CDR3 DNA sequence: TGTGCCAGCAGTTTAAAGACTTGGGAGCAGTACTTC.

The J gene is TRBJ1-5, the V gene TRBV28; D is undetermined. Germline CDR1 and CDR2: MDHEN and SYDVKM. The CDR3 has 15 amino acids. With 5 bases removed from V and 3 bases from J, the gap between germline ends came to 14 bases. The CDR3 DNA reads TGTGCCAGCAGTGATTGGGAGGGTAACAATCAGCCCCAGCATTTT. It specifies CASSDWEGNNQPQHF.

This clonotype occurred many times. The rearrangement joins TRBV5-1 to TRBJ1-2; unclear D gene. The CDR3 is 13 amino acids. V lost 0 bases to trimming and J lost 4 bases, with 7 bases between them. Germline V CDR1 and CDR2: SGHRS, YFSETQ. The chain's CDR3 is CASSLVEAYGYTF. For the CDR3, the DNA is TGCGCCAGCAGCTTGGTGGAGGCCTATGGCTACACCTTC.

A few counts support this clonotype. In nucleotides, the CDR3 is TGTGCCAGCAGCCAATTGATGAGGAACACTGAAGCTTTCTTT. This codes for CASSQLMRNTEAFF. The V gene is TRBV3-1, the J gene TRBJ1-1; D not certain. The CDR3 sequence is 14 residues long. V was trimmed by 2 bases and J by 1 base, leaving 8 bases between them. From germline, CDR1 is LGHDT and CDR2 YNNKEL (reference sequence).

This clonotype was recorded at least ten times. This chain connects TRBV4-1 to TRBJ2-7; 8 nucleotides match TRBD1. Trimming removed 3 bases from V and 5 bases from J; junction bases left unmatched: 12. The germline V gene has CDR1 MGHRA and CDR2 YSYEKL. The CDR3 loop spans 16 amino acids. The CDR3 loop is CASSHPARNRGNEQYF. The CDR3 DNA reads TGCGCCAGCAGCCACCCCGCTCGGAACAGGGGGAACGAGCAGTACTTC.

This clonotype was seen repeatedly, ten times or more. This chain connects TRBV7-6 to TRBJ2-7; TRBD2 agrees at 8 bases. This CDR3 is 15 amino acids long. Germline CDR1 reads SGHVS; CDR2 reads FNYEAQ. V was clipped by 1 base and J by 4 bases; unmatched bases: 6. In DNA, the CDR3 is TGTGCCAGCAGCTTAGGTGCGGGAGGAGGGTACGAGCAGTACTTC. Translation gives CASSLGAGGGYEQYF. Together with reference TRBV7-6 and TRBJ2-7, the CDR3 gives the full variable domain: GAGVSQSPRYKVTKRGQDVALRCDPISGHVSLYWYRQALGQGPEFLTYFNYEAQQDKSGLPNDRFSAERPEGSISTLTIQRTEQRDSAMYRCASSLGAGGGYEQYFGPGTRLTVT.

The V call is TRBV11-1, the J call TRBJ2-5; 9 bases map to TRBD1. From germline, CDR1 is SGHAT and CDR2 FQDESV (reference sequence). The CDR3 length is 15 residues. With 5 bases clipped from V and 3 bases from J, the junction kept 7 bases outside the gene matches. CDR3 residues: CASSEEDRGEETQYF. The CDR3 DNA reads TGTGCCAGCAGCGAAGAGGACAGGGGTGAAGAGACCCAGTACTTC.

This clonotype showed up many times. The chain couples TRBV6-5 to TRBJ2-7; 10 bases are shared with TRBD2. CDR3 length: 14 residues. V lost 2 bases to trimming and J lost 3 bases; unmatched junction nucleotides: 1. Germline V gene sequence: CDR1 MNHEY, CDR2 SVGAGI. CDR3 DNA: TGTGCCAGCAGTTACCGGACTAGCGGCTACGAGCAGTACTTC. Translation: CASSYRTSGYEQYF.

This clonotype was recorded many times. The chain joins TRBV28 to TRBJ1-5, with unresolved D. The germline V gene has CDR1 MDHEN and CDR2 SYDVKM. Trimming removed 8 bases at V and 5 bases at J, with 13 bases between. This CDR3 is built from 13 residues. CDR3 region: CASGERRDQPQHF. CDR3 bases: TGTGCCAGCGGTGAAAGGAGGGATCAGCCCCAGCATTTT.

This clonotype was recorded at least ten times. Compared with germline, one end of the junction differs, possibly owing to a read error. The chain links TRBV19 to TRBJ2-7; 12 nucleotides match TRBD2. CDR3 length: 16 amino acids. Germline CDR1 and CDR2: LNHDA and SQIVND (reference sequence). The CDR3 reads CASRASGRGSTYEQYF. In DNA, the CDR3 is TGTGCAAGTAGGGCTAGCGGGAGGGGCTCAACCTACGAGCAGTACTTC.

This clonotype occurred many times. The V call is TRBV29-1, the J call TRBJ2-7; D is possibly TRBD1 or TRBD2 (5 bases each). The CDR3 has 15 residues. Germline V lookup: CDR1 SQVTM, CDR2 ANQGSEA. The V gene lost 1 base and the J gene lost 7 bases, with 20 bases spanning the gap. CDR3 nucleotides: TGCAGCGTTGAAGTCTACGGGGCCGGAAAGGGAGAGCAGTACTTC. Encoded protein: CSVEVYGAGKGEQYF.

This clonotype was recorded at least ten times. This chain connects TRBV12-5 to TRBJ1-5; a weak D match, TRBD1 (6 bases). Trimming cost V 1 base and J 4 bases, with 8 bases left between them. This CDR3 has 14 amino acids. In germline, CDR1 is LGHNT, CDR2 FRNRAP. The CDR3 protein is CASGLGTGNQPQHF. CDR3 bases: TGTGCTAGTGGTTTGGGTACAGGGAATCAGCCCCAGCATTTT. The whole variable domain, remainder taken from reference TRBV12-5 and TRBJ1-5, is DARVTQTPRHKVTEMGQEVTMRCQPILGHNTVFWYRQTMMQGLELLAYFRNRAPLDDSGMPKDRFSAEMPDATLATLKIQPSEPRDSAVYFCASGLGTGNQPQHFGDGTRLSIL.

The J gene is TRBJ2-2, the V gene TRBV28; D may be TRBD1 or TRBD2 (5 bases each). The germline gives CDR1 MDHEN, CDR2 SYDVKM. Trimming removed 8 bases from V and 7 bases from J, with 17 bases in between. The CDR3 is made up of 14 amino acids. CDR3 nucleotides: TGTGCCAGCCAACAGGCCGGACTCGTCGGGGAGCTGTTTTTT. Translating it yields CASQQAGLVGELFF.

This clonotype was observed a handful of times. The genes are TRBV9 and TRBJ2-5, with no clear D. The germline V and J ends were trimmed by 2 bases and 5 bases, with 10 bases remaining between them. Per germline, CDR1 SGDLS and CDR2 YYNGEE. The CDR3 has 13 amino acids. CDR3 sequence reads: CASSVLGRETQYF. In nucleotides, the CDR3 is TGTGCCAGCAGCGTTCTGGGCAGGGAGACCCAGTACTTC.

The rearrangement links TRBV6-1 to TRBJ2-5; TRBD2 matches 10 bases. Germline lookup yields CDR1 MNHNS and CDR2 SASEGT. This CDR3 is built from 15 residues. V shed 2 bases and J 5 bases; nucleotides not matched to a gene: 5. CDR3 sequence reads: CASSELAGVQETQYF. In DNA, the CDR3 is TGTGCCAGCAGTGAACTAGCGGGAGTTCAGGAGACCCAGTACTTC.

This clonotype occurred many times. The chain employs TRBV28 and TRBJ1-1; D unclear. V gave up 7 bases and J gave up 5 bases, with 14 bases separating them. The CDR3 is 13 amino acids. In germline, CDR1 is MDHEN, CDR2 SYDVKM. The CDR3 loop reads CASKMTRRTEAFF. In nucleotides, the CDR3 is TGTGCCAGCAAGATGACGAGGCGGACTGAAGCTTTCTTT.